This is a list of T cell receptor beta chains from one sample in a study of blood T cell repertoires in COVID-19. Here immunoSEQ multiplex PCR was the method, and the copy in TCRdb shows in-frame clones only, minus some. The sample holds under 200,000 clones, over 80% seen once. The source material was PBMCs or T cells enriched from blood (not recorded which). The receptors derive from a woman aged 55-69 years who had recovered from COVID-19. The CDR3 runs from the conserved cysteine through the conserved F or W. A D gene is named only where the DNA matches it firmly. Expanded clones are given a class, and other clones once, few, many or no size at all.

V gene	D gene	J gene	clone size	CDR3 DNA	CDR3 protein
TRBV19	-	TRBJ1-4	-	TGTGCCAGTAGGACATGGAGGTACCAGACTGGAGGTGAAAAACTGTTTTTT	CASRTWRYQTGGEKLFF
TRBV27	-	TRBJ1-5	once	TGTGCCAGCAGTCCCCACAATCAGCCCCAGCATTTT	CASSPHNQPQHF
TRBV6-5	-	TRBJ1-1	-	TGTGCCAGCATCCAAGGGTGGGGGGGAAACACTGAAGCTTTCTTT	CASIQGWGGNTEAFF
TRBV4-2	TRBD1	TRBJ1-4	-	TGTGCCAGCAGCCGCCGCCTCGGTGACAGGGCTACTAATGAAAAACTGTTTTTT	CASSRRLGDRATNEKLFF
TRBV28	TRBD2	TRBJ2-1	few	TGTGCCAGCCCGGGACTAGCGATCAATGAGCAGTTCTTC	CASPGLAINEQFF
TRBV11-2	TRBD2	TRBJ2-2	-	TGTGCCAGCAGCCAACTAGCGGGGGGGTCCGGGGAGCTGTTTTTT	CASSQLAGGSGELFF
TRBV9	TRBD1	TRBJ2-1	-	TGTGCCAGCAGCGTAGACATAGGACAGGGTTACTACAATGAGCAGTTCTTC	CASSVDIGQGYYNEQFF
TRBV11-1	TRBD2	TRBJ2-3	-	TGTGCCAGCAGCGCAACTAGCGGGAGGTACCTACCGCAGTATTTT	CASSATSGRYLPQYF
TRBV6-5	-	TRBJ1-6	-	TGTGCCAGCGTTCGGGTTGTGAATTCACCCCTCCACTTT	CASVRVVNSPLHF
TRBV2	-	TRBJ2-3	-	TGTGCCAGCAGTGTCGTCCCAGATACGCAGTATTTT	CASSVVPDTQYF
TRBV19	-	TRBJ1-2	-	TGTGCCAGTAGTATTATCGACAGTAACTATGGCTACACCTTC	CASSIIDSNYGYTF
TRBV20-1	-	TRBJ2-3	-	TGCAGTGCACGACAGCCAGATACGCAGTATTTT	CSARQPDTQYF
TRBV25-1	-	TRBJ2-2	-	TGTGCCAGCAGTGAATTTGGGGGCTTCACCGGGGAGCTGTTTTTT	CASSEFGGFTGELFF
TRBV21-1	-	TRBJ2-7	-	TGTGCCAGCAGCGCGGACCAGACAGGGGGGAACCCCTACGAGCAGTACTTC	CASSADQTGGNPYEQYF
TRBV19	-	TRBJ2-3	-	TGTGCCAGTAGTATGGGCCAGGGGACAGATACGCAGTATTTT	CASSMGQGTDTQYF
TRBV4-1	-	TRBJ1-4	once	TGCGCCAGCAGCCAAATTGGGACTGCTTATGAAAAACTGTTTTTT	CASSQIGTAYEKLFF
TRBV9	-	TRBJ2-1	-	TGTGCCAGCAGCGCAGGCTCTTACAATGAGCAGTTCTTC	CASSAGSYNEQFF
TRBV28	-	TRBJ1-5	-	TGTGCCAGCAGGTCGGTGGATCAGCCCCAGCATTTT	CASRSVDQPQHF
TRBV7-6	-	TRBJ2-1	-	TGTGCCAGCAGCTTAGCTCTGACAGCCCACTCCTACAATGAGCAGTTCTTC	CASSLALTAHSYNEQFF
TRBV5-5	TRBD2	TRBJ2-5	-	TGTGCCAGCAGCCGGGGCCTAGCGGAGCAAGAGACCCAGTACTTC	CASSRGLAEQETQYF
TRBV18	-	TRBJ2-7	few	TGTGCCAGCTCACCCCCGGGACGGGGGTCCTACGAGCAGTACTTC	CASSPPGRGSYEQYF
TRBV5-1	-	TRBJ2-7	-	TGCGCCAGCAGCGAAGACACGAACCTCTACGAGCAGTACTTC	CASSEDTNLYEQYF
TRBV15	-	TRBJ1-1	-	TGTGCCACCAGAGCCGGAACAGGACACACTGAAGCTTTCTTT	CATRAGTGHTEAFF
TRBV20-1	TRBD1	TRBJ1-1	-	TGCAGTGCTAGTGACAGGGGCCCCCCTCTCACTGAAGCTTTCTTT	CSASDRGPPLTEAFF
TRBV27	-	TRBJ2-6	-	TGTGCCACCTCCGGGACTGGGACTTTTGGGGCCAACGTCCTGACTTTC	CATSGTGTFGANVLTF
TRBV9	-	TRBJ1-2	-	TGTGCCAGCAGCGTAGTCGGTTATGGCTACACCTTC	CASSVVGYGYTF
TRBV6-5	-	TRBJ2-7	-	TGTGCCAGCAGGCTTACAGGGACGAGCTCCTACGAGCAGTACTTC	CASRLTGTSSYEQYF
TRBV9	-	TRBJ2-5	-	TGTGCCAGCAGCGTAACCCCAAGTAGGGGGGAGACCCAGTACTTC	CASSVTPSRGETQYF
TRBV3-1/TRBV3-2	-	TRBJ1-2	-	TGTGCCAGCAGCCAAGTCAGGGTGGGCGGCTACACCTTC	CASSQVRVGGYTF
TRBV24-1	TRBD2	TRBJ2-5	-	TGTGCCACCAGTGACGAAGGACTAGCTGAGACCCAGTACTTC	CATSDEGLAETQYF
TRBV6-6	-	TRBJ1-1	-	TGTGCCAGCAGCCAAACTAAGTCTAGTGAAGCTTTCTTT	CASSQTKSSEAFF
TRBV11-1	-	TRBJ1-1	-	TGTGCCAGCAGCTTATGGGGGGGTTTTGAAGCTTTCTTT	CASSLWGGFEAFF
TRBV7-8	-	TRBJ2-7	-	TGTGCCAGCAGCTTGGGCCGACAGGGACTCTACGAGCAGTACTTC	CASSLGRQGLYEQYF
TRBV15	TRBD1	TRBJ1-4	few	TGTGCCACCAGCAGAGATCAAGGGGGCGGTGTTGAAAAACTGTTTTTT	CATSRDQGGGVEKLFF
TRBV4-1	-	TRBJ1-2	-	TGCGCCAGCAGCCAATCATCCGGGGTCAACTATGGCTACACCTTC	CASSQSSGVNYGYTF
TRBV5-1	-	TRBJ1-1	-	TGCGCCAGCAGCCCCGCAGGGGCTGGGAACACTGAAGCTTTCTTT	CASSPAGAGNTEAFF
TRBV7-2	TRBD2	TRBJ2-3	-	TGTGCCAGCAGCACGGCGGGGGGAACCACAGATACGCAGTATTTT	CASSTAGGTTDTQYF
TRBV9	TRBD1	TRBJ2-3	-	TGTGCCAGCAGCGTAGGGAACAGGGGGTTCACAGATACGCAGTATTTT	CASSVGNRGFTDTQYF
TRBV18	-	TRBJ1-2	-	TGTGCCAGCTCAGAGGGTTGGAACTATGGCTACACCTTC	CASSEGWNYGYTF
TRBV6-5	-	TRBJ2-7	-	TGTGCCAGCACCCTCAGGGAATCCTACGAGCAGTACTTC	CASTLRESYEQYF
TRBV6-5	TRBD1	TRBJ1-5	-	TGTGCCAGCAGTTACAACAGGGGGGATCAGCCCCAGCATTTT	CASSYNRGDQPQHF
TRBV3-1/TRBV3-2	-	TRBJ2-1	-	TGTGCCAGCAGCCAGAGCCAAGGGAGGAATGAGCAGTTCTTC	CASSQSQGRNEQFF
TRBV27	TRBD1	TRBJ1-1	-	TGTGCCAGCACCACTCGACAGGGCGGCACTGAAGCTTTCTTT	CASTTRQGGTEAFF
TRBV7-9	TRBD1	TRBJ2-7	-	TGTGCCAGCAGCGCACGGGACAGATCCTACGAGCAGTACTTC	CASSARDRSYEQYF
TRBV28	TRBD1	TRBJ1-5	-	TGTGCCAGCGGCACAGGGGGGGCCGGGAGCAATCAGCCCCAGCATTTT	CASGTGGAGSNQPQHF